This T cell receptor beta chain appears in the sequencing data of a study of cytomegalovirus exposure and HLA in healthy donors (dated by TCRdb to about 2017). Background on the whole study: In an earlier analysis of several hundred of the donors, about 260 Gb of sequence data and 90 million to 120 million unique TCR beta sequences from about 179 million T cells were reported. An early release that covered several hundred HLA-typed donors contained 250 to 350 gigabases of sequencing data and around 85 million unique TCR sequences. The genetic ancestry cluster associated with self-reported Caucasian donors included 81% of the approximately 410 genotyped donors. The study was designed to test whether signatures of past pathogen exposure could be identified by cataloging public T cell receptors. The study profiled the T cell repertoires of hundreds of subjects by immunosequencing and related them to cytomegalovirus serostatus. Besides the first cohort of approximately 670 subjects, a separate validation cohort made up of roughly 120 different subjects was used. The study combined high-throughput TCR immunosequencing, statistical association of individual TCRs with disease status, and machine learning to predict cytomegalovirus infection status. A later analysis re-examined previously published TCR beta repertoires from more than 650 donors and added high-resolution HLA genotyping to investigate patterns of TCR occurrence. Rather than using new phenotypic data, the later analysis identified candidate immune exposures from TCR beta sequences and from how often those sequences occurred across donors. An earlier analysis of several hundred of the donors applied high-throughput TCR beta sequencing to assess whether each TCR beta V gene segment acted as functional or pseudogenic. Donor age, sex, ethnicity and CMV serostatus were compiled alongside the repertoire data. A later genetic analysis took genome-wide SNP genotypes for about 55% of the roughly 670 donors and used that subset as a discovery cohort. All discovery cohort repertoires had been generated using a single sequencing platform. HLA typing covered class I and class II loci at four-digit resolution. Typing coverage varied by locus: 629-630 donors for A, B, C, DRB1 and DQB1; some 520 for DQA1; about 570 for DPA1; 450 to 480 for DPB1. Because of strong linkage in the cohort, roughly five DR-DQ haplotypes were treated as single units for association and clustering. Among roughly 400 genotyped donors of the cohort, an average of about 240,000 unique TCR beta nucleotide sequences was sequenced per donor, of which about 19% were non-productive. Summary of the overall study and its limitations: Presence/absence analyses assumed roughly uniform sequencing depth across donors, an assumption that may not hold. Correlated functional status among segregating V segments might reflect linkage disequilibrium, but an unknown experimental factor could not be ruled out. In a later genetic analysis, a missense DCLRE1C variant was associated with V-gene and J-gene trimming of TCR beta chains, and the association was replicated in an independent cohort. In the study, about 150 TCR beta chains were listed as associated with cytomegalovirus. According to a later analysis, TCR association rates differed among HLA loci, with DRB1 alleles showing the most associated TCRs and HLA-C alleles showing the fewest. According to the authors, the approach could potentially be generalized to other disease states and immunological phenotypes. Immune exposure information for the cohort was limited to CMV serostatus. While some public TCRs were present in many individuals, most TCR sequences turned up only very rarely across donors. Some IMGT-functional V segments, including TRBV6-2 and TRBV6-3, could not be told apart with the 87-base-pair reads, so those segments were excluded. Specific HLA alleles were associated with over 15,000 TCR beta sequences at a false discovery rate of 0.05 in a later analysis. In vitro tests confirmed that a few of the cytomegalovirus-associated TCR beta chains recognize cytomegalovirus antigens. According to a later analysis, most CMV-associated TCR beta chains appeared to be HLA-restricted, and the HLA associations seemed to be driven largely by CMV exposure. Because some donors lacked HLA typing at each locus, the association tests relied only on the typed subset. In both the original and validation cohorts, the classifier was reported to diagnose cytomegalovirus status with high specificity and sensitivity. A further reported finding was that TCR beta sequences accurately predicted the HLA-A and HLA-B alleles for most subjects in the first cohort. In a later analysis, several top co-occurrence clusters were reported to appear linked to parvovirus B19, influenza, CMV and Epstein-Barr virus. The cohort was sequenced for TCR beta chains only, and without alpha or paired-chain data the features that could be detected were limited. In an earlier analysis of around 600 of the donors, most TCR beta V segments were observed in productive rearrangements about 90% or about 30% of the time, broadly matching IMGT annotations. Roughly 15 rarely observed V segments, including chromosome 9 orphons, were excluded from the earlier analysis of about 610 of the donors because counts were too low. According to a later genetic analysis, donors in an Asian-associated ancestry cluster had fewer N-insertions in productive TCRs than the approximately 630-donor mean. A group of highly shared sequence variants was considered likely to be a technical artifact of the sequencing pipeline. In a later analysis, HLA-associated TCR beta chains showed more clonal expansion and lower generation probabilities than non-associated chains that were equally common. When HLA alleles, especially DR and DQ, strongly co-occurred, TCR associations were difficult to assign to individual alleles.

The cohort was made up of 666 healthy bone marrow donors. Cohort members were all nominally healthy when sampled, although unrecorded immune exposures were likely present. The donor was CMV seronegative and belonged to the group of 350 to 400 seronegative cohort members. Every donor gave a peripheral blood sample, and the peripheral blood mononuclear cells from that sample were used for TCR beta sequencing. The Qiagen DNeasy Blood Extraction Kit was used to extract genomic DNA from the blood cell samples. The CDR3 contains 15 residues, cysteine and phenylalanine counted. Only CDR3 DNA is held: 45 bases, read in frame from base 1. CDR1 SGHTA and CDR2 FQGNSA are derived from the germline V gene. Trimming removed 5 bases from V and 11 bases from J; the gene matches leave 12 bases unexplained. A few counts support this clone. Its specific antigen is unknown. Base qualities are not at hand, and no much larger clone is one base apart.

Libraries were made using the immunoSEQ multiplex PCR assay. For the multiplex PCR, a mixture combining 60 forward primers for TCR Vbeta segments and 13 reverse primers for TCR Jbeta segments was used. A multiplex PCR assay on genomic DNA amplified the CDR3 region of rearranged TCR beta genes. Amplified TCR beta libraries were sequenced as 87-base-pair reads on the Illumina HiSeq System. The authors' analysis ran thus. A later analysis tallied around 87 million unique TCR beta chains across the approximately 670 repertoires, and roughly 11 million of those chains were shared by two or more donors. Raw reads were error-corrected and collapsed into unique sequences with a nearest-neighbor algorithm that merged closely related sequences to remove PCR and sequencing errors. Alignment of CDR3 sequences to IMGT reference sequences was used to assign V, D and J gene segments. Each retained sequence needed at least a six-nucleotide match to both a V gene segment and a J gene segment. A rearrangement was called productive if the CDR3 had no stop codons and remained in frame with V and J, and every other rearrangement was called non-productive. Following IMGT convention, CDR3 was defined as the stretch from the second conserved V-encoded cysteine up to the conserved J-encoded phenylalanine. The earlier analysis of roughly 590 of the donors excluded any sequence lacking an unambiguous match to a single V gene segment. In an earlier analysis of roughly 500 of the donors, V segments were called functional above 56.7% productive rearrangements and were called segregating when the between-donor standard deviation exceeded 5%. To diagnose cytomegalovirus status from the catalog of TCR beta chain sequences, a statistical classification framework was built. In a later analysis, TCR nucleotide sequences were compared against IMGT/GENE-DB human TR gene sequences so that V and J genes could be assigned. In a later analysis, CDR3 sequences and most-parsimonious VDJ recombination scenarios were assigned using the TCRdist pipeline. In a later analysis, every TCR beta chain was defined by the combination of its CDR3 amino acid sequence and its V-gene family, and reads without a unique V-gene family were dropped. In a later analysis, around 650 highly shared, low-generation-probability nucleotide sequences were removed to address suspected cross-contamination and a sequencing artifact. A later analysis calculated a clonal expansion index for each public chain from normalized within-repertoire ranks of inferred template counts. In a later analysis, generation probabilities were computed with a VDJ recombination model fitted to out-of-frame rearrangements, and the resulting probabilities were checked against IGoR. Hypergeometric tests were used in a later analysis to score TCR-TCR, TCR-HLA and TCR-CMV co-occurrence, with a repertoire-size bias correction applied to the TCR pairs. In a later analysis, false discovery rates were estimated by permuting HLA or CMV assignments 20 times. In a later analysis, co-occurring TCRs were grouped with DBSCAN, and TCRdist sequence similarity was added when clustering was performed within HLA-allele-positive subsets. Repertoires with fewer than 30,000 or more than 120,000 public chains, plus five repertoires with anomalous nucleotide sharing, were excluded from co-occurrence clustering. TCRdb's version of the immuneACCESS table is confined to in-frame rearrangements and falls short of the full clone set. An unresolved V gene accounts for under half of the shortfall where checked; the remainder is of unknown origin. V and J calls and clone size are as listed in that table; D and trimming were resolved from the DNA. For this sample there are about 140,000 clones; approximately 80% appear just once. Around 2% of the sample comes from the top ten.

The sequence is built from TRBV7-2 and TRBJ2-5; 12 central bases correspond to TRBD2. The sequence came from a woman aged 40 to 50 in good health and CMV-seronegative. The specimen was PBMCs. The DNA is TGTGCCAGCAGCGTACGACTAGCGGGAGTAGGAGAGCAGTACTTC. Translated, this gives CASSVRLAGVGEQYF.